The source of this TCR beta chain is a study of Graves' ophthalmopathy and Graves' hyperthyroidism (dated by TCRdb to the late 2010s). Some background on the complete study: Peripheral blood samples were taken at the time of initial diagnosis, before any treatment was given. TCR beta repertoire signatures were used to distinguish Graves' ophthalmopathy from Graves' hyperthyroidism and to predict progression to ophthalmopathy. In total, approximately 130 blood samples were TCR-sequenced: around 42 ophthalmopathy, over 70 hyperthyroidism and some 17 hyperthyroidism-to-ophthalmopathy patients. A discovery set of 95 to 100 patients (43 ophthalmopathy, around 57 stable hyperthyroidism) was enrolled to explore V-J signatures distinguishing ophthalmopathy from hyperthyroidism. The independent validation cohort included 18 to 20 hyperthyroidism patients plus 17 patients who later progressed from hyperthyroidism to ophthalmopathy. In five or six hyperthyroidism patients, T-cell repertoires of thyroid tissue and blood were compared. After sampling, hyperthyroidism patients received methimazole starting at 30 mg daily, and ophthalmopathy patients received high-dose intravenous methylprednisolone.

Ophthalmopathy patients were characterized by moderately to severely active disease, a Clinical Activity Score of at least 3, a NOSPECS grade of at least 4, and a disease duration under 3 months. Anyone with other autoimmune diseases, uncontrolled infections, pregnancy or lactation was excluded from the study. Diagnosis relied on clinical symptoms, serum thyroxine, TRAb, thyroid ultrasound and orbital computed tomography. Ficoll-Paque density gradient centrifugation was used to isolate PBMCs from around 10 ml of fresh peripheral blood. Total RNA was extracted with Trizol reagent and quality-checked on an Agilent 2100 Bioanalyzer. This clonotype was seen more than once but under ten times. Its antigen target is currently unknown. At one boundary the junction diverges from the germline segment, which might be a read error. Overall results and qualifications from the work: No statistical method was used to predetermine the sample size, and group allocation was not hidden from the investigators. In validation, the model predicted ophthalmopathy progression with about 71% sensitivity and 72.22% specificity; about a dozen predicted patients were CT-confirmed with GO in a median of around 6.5 months. Among expanded thyroid clonotypes with frequency above 0.001, most also showed up in blood, which suggests that blood repertoires may reflect the thyroid immune response. The 13-signature model separated ophthalmopathy from stable hyperthyroidism with approximately 88% sensitivity and around 84% specificity in cross-validation, and 80%/75% in the test set.

CDR1 and CDR2 are read off the germline V gene as ENHRY and SYGVKD. Measured from the cysteine to the phenylalanine, the CDR3 is 16 residues long. Only CDR3 DNA is held: 48 bases, read in frame from base 1. For repertoire sequencing, TCR beta CDR3 regions were amplified from RNA transcripts. The first round was an RT-PCR using HTBI primers with the Qiagen OneStep RT-PCR kit, and this first round was followed by a second-round multiplex PCR, then size selection and purification. Sequencing of the libraries was carried out on an Illumina HiSeq2000 in paired-end mode with 100 bp reads. Per the authors' processing: SOAPnuke was used for read processing, and reads with adapters, uncalled bases, a mean Phred below 15, or no exact constant-primer or identifier match were discarded. COPE v1.2.5 was used to merge the high-quality paired reads. Clonotypes were defined as unique nucleotide sequences and were aligned to IMGT TRB V, D and J references using MiTCR v1.1. Analysis was restricted to V-J combinations with a frequency above 0.0001, which covered roughly 99% of repertoires. A TCR clonal expansion and chaos score per V-J combination was defined as the ratio of F50 clonal expansion to chaos observed in the TCRdist matrix. Welch's t-statistics and random forest were used to narrow the features down to more than 10 V-J combinations, which were then fed into a naive Bayes classifier. The similarity between thyroid and blood repertoires was quantified using the Morisita-Horn index. The public reads were quality trimmed at Q25 with fastp and then assembled into clones with MiXCR by TCRdb, keeping productive beta chains. For every CDR3 protein sequence, its rows merge into one entry that carries the most common genes and DNA. The V and J calls, along with clone size, are taken from TCRdb and not from the paper's own processing. For this sample the table gives approximately 700,000 distinct CDR3 sequences, of which 40% were detected only once. The ten largest clones take up about 40% of the sample.

This sequence uses TRBV10-3 and TRBJ1-3; no confident D gene assignment can be made. The sequencing input was peripheral blood. This receptor was obtained from an adult man with Graves' ophthalmopathy. The CDR3 region reads CASSNPRTSSGNTIYF. The DNA sequence is as follows: TGTGCCAGCAGTAACCCTCGGACCAGCTCTGGAAACACCATATATTTT.